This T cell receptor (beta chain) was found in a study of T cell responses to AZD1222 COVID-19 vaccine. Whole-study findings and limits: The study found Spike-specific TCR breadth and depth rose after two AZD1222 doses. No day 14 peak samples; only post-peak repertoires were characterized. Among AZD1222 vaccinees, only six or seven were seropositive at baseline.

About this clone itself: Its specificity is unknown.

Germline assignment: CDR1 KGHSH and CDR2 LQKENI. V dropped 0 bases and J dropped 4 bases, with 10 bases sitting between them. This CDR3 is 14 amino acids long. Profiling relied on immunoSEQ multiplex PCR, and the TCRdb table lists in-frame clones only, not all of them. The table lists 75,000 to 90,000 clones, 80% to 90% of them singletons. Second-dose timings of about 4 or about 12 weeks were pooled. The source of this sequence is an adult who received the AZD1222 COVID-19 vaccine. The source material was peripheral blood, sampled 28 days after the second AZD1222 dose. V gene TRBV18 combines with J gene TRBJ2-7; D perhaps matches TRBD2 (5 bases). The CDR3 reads CASSPPVSGYEQYF. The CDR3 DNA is TGTGCCAGCTCACCACCCGTCTCGGGGTACGAGCAGTACTTC.